This T cell receptor beta chain was retrieved from a study of blood T cell repertoires in COVID-19. CDR3 length equals 16 residues. The V end lost 6 bases, the J end lost 0 bases, and 17 bases lay between the germline ends. The germline V gene has CDR1 LNHDA and CDR2 SQIVND (reference sequence). Repertoires were generated with immunoSEQ multiplex PCR, while TCRdb's copy carries only in-frame clones and drops some. Of about 250,000 clones in the sample, 70% to 90% were seen once. This clone has just a few counts. Sequenced: peripheral blood. The source is a woman aged 40 to 50 who had recovered from COVID-19. The gene calls are TRBV19 and TRBJ1-1, with TRBD1 as a possible D gene (5 bases). The chain's CDR3 is CASRQDRGRLNTEAFF. The CDR3 DNA reads as TGTGCCAGTAGACAGGACCGAGGAAGGTTGAACACTGAAGCTTTCTTT.